Following are 28 T cell receptor beta chains from one sample sequenced in a study of liver allograft versus peripheral blood T cells. Across the whole study: Within transplanted livers, the T cell receptor repertoires were examined and compared against the repertoires present in the peripheral blood of liver transplant recipients.

TCRdb reprocessed the reads via MiXCR and lists one record per CDR3 protein. Of 1,500 to 2,000 distinct CDR3 sequences detected, approximately 16% appear once; the ten largest clones hold about 6.3%. All receptors derive from a human patient who had a liver transplant. The graft donor may be the source of some T cells.

The chain is built from TRBV7-3 and TRBJ2-7; no definite D call. V was clipped by 4 bases and J by 6 bases, with 19 bases between them. The CDR3 contains 15 residues. Germline V gives CDR1 SGHTA, CDR2 FQGTGA. The CDR3 loop reads CASSSNFRVPAEQYF. In DNA, the CDR3 is TGTGCCAGCAGCTCCAATTTTCGGGTACCGGCCGAGCAGTACTTC. Looking up the rest from reference TRBV7-3 and TRBJ2-7 gives the full variable domain: GAGVSQTPSNKVTEKGKYVELRCDPISGHTALYWYRQSLGQGPEFLIYFQGTGAADDSGLPNDRFFAVRPEGSVSTLKIQRTERGDSAVYLCASSSNFRVPAEQYFGPGTRLTVT.

Within the sample, this clonotype is medium-sized. This chain connects TRBV12-3 or TRBV12-4 to TRBJ1-5; D unresolved. This CDR3 has 12 residues. The V end was cut by 6 bases, the J end by 0 bases, with 3 bases between. The CDR3, as DNA: TGTGCCAGCAGCTATAGCAATCAGCCCCAGCATTTT. It yields the protein CASSYSNQPQHF.

This clonotype is large within its sample. V usage is TRBV7-2 and J usage is TRBJ1-2; no clear D. CDR3 length: 12 amino acids. Looked up from germline, CDR1 is SGHTA and CDR2 is FQGNSA. V dropped 3 bases and J dropped 7 bases, with 9 bases sitting between them. The CDR3 DNA is TGTGCCAGCAGCTTCGTCACCTTTGGCTACACCTTC. Its protein is CASSFVTFGYTF.

The rearrangement links TRBV12-3 or TRBV12-4 to TRBJ2-7; 7 nucleotides agree with TRBD2. CDR3 length: 16 amino acids. The ends lost 6 bases at V and 0 bases at J; junction bases unmatched: 11. CDR3 nucleotides: TGTGCCAGCAGCCCCCACCTGGGCGGGAGCTCCTACGAGCAGTACTTC. This codes for CASSPHLGGSSYEQYF.

This clonotype is labeled as medium-sized. This chain connects TRBV6-2 or TRBV6-3 to TRBJ1-5, with 7 nucleotides matching TRBD1. Germline CDR1 reads MNHEY; CDR2 reads SVGEGT. The junction had 7 bases not matched to a gene; V was cut back by 5 bases and J by 3 bases. The CDR3 totals 15 residues. CDR3 DNA sequence: TGTGCCAGCAGTCCCGTGGACAGGTTCAATCAGCCCCAGCATTTT. Translation: CASSPVDRFNQPQHF.

By share of the sample, this clonotype is medium-sized (0.01 to 0.1%). The V gene is TRBV6-2 or TRBV6-3, the J gene TRBJ1-2; TRBD1 agrees at 8 bases. Trimming took 6 bases from V and 8 from J; bases not matched to a gene: 14. The length of the CDR3 is 15 residues. Germline CDR1 and CDR2: MNHEY and SVGEGT. The CDR3 here is CASSPLPGGAWGYTF. The DNA for the CDR3 is TGTGCCAGCAGCCCACTCCCAGGGGGCGCGTGGGGCTACACCTTC.

In its sample, this clonotype is large. The V gene is TRBV27, the J gene TRBJ1-2, with D possibly TRBD1 on 5 matching bases. V was shortened by 3 bases and J by 4 bases, with 12 bases between the two germline ends. This CDR3 is 14 amino acids long. In germline, CDR1 is MNHEY, CDR2 SMNVEV (reference sequence). The CDR3 DNA follows: TGTGCCAGCAGTTTGAGGGGCTCGAGCTATGGCTACACCTTC. This translates into CASSLRGSSYGYTF.

By sample fraction, this clonotype is medium-sized (0.01 to 0.1%). CDR3 sequence (DNA): TGCAGCGTTGACAACAGGGGGCAAAGTGAAGCTTTCTTT. This translates into CSVDNRGQSEAFF. The genes are TRBV29-1 and TRBJ1-1; 9 nucleotides agree with TRBD1. The CDR3 has 13 residues. Germline loops: CDR1 SQVTM, CDR2 ANQGSEA. The trim removed 3 bases at V and 7 bases at J, leaving 6 bases unmatched.

V is TRBV5-4 and J is TRBJ2-5; 16 bases are shared with TRBD2. The V and J ends lost 4 bases and 4 bases, in that order; junction bases with no gene match: 10. The CDR3 loop spans 18 amino acids. Germline lookup yields CDR1 SGHNT and CDR2 YYREEE (reference sequence). The CDR3 DNA follows: TGTGCCAGCAGCCCGGGGACTAGCGGGGGGGCGGTTGGAGAGACCCAGTACTTC. It yields the protein CASSPGTSGGAVGETQYF.

In this sample, this clonotype turned up a few times. The chain carries TRBV15 and TRBJ2-7; D ambiguous. The germline V gene encodes CDR1 LNHNV and CDR2 YYDKDF (reference sequence). The V gene lost 0 bases and the J gene lost 3 bases, with 12 bases spanning the gap. CDR3 length: 15 residues. In DNA form, the CDR3 reads TGTGCCACCAGCAGAGATTATGTGGTGGGCTACGAGCAGTACTTC. Its translation: CATSRDYVVGYEQYF.

This clonotype is deemed large. The V gene is TRBV9, the J gene TRBJ1-2, with 10 bases that match TRBD1. With V trimmed by 0 bases and J by 9 bases, 2 bases remained unmatched. Germline V CDR1 and CDR2: SGDLS, YYNGEE. CDR3 size: 13 residues. The CDR3 is CASSVVDRGSYTF. The CDR3 nucleotides read TGTGCCAGCAGCGTAGTGGACAGGGGGAGCTACACCTTC. Full variable domain (outside the CDR3, taken from reference TRBV9 and TRBJ1-2): DSGVTQTPKHLITATGQRVTLRCSPRSGDLSVYWYQQSLDQGLQFLIQYYNGEERAKGNILERFSAQQFPDLHSELNLSSLELGDSALYFCASSVVDRGSYTFGSGTRLTVV.

In its sample, this clonotype is medium-sized (0.01 to 0.1%). The rearrangement links TRBV12-3 or TRBV12-4 to TRBJ1-5; D is possibly TRBD1 (6 bases). The CDR3 sequence is 18 residues long. V was trimmed by 6 bases and J by 0 bases, leaving 21 bases between them. The CDR3 reads CASSGGAPRTYSNQPQHF. The CDR3 DNA reads as TGTGCCAGCAGCGGGGGGGCACCAAGAACTTATAGCAATCAGCCCCAGCATTTT.

For this clonotype: A far larger clone is a single base away, which makes a read error likely. This sequence joins TRBV12-3 or TRBV12-4 and TRBJ2-1; D unresolved. The CDR3 spans 12 residues. V dropped 4 bases and J dropped 10 bases, with 11 bases sitting between them. CDR3 DNA: TGTGCCAGCAGTTCGGTGACCTACGAGCAGTTCTTC. Amino acid sequence: CASSSVTYEQFF.

This clonotype is labeled as medium-sized. Compared with germline, one end of the junction differs, possibly owing to a read error. The rearrangement uses TRBV20-1 and TRBJ2-1; D ambiguous. This CDR3 has 12 residues. Looked up from germline, CDR1 is DFQATT and CDR2 is SNEGSKA (reference sequence). CDR3 region: CSPRGNYNEQFF. The DNA of the CDR3 is TGTAGTCCCCGCGGAAACTACAATGAGCAGTTCTTC.

A word on this clonotype: One base away lies a much larger clone, so this may be a sequencing read error. No conserved phenylalanine or tryptophan ends this CDR3, so it is likely a read error. This rearrangement joins TRBV6-5 to TRBJ1-1; TRBD1 might be the D (6 bases). In germline, CDR1 is MNHEY, CDR2 SVGAGI. V was clipped by 5 bases and J by 5 bases, with 15 bases between them. This CDR3 has 14 residues. CDR3 bases: TGTGCCAGCAGTCACGGTGGGGGGCGGACTGAAGCTTTCTCT. It yields the protein CASSHGGGRTEAFS.

By share, this clonotype counts as medium-sized. This sequence joins TRBV6-5 and TRBJ1-2, with 9 bases matching TRBD1. Germline CDR1 MNHEY, CDR2 SVGAGI. This CDR3 has 13 residues. V trimming: 8 bases; J trimming: 6 bases; junction bases outside the gene matches: 7. The CDR3 region has the DNA TGTGCCAGCTATTATACAGGGGGCAATGGCTACACCTTC. This translates into CASYYTGGNGYTF.

With regard to this clonotype: A far larger clone is one base from this, pointing to a likely read error. The chain links TRBV6-6 to TRBJ1-5; 7 bases agree with TRBD1. CDR3 length: 14 amino acids. Germline V lookup: CDR1 MNHNY, CDR2 SVGAGI (reference sequence). The CDR3 nucleotides read TGTACCAGCAGTTTGGCAGGGGGGAGGCAGCCCCAGCATTTT. Translating it yields CTSSLAGGRQPQHF.

By share of the sample, this clonotype is medium-sized. The CDR3 is CSVERLAGVGNTQYF. CDR3 bases: TGCAGCGTTGAGAGACTAGCGGGAGTCGGAAATACGCAGTATTTT. The chain links TRBV29-1 to TRBJ2-3; 12 nucleotides agree with TRBD2. In germline, CDR1 is SQVTM, CDR2 ANQGSEA. V lost 3 bases and J lost 7; bases outside the gene matches: 8. This CDR3 has 15 residues.

This clonotype counts as medium-sized. The V and J genes are TRBV20-1 and TRBJ2-3, with D perhaps matching TRBD1 or TRBD2 (6 bases each). V shed 7 bases and J shed 11 bases, with 25 bases lying between them. Looked up from germline, CDR1 is DFQATT and CDR2 is SNEGSKA (reference sequence). The CDR3 is 14 residues long. The CDR3, as DNA: TGCAGTGGCTACGCGACCGGGGGCCTTTGGGAGCAGTATTTT. Amino acids: CSGYATGGLWEQYF.

The rearrangement uses TRBV20-1 and TRBJ1-2; D is possibly TRBD1 (6 bases). The CDR3 runs 12 residues. V was cut by 3 bases and J by 8 bases, with 13 bases left in between. Germline V gene data show CDR1 as DFQATT and CDR2 as SNEGSKA (reference sequence). The CDR3 region has the DNA TGCAGTGCTAGTCGGGGGGCGCGGGGCTACACCTTC. As protein: CSASRGARGYTF.

This clonotype was seen more than once but under ten times. This chain joins TRBV2 and TRBJ1-1; the D gene is possibly TRBD1 (6 bases). CDR1 and CDR2 (germline): SNHLY, FYNNEI. V was cut by 6 bases and J by 1 base, with 12 bases left in between. The CDR3 covers 14 residues. The CDR3 loop is CASRARGKNTEAFF. CDR3 coding DNA: TGTGCCAGCAGGGCCAGGGGCAAGAACACTGAAGCTTTCTTT.

By share, this clonotype counts as medium-sized. This chain's CDR3 is CASSPQVLYGYTF. For the CDR3, the DNA is TGTGCCAGCAGCCCTCAGGTCCTCTATGGCTACACCTTC. The rearrangement links TRBV7-9 to TRBJ1-2; D is uncertain. Trimming removed 5 bases at V and 4 bases at J, with 11 bases between. The length of the CDR3 is 13 residues. In germline, CDR1 is SEHNR, CDR2 FQNEAQ (reference sequence). The full variable domain, in which reference TRBV7-9 and TRBJ1-2 provide the parts outside the CDR3, is DTGVSQNPRHKITKRGQNVTFRCDPISEHNRLYWYRQTLGQGPEFLTYFQNEAQLEKSRLLSDRFSAERPKGSFSTLEIQRTEQGDSAMYLCASSPQVLYGYTFGSGTRLTVV.

As regards this clonotype: It may be a read error: a sequence one base away is much more abundant. V gene TRBV6-1 combines with J gene TRBJ2-6; D perhaps matches TRBD1 (6 bases). The length of the CDR3 is 17 residues. Germline loops: CDR1 MNHNS, CDR2 SASEGT. CDR3 in amino acids: CTSSSPRQVSGANVLTF. In nucleotides, the CDR3 is TGTACCAGCAGTTCGCCCAGACAGGTCTCTGGGGCCAACGTCCTGACTTTC.

In its sample, this clonotype is large. The chain couples TRBV20-1 to TRBJ1-5; D is unclear. Trimming pared 2 bases from V and 5 bases from J, leaving 13 bases between. The CDR3 has 14 residues. The germline V gene has CDR1 DFQATT and CDR2 SNEGSKA (reference sequence). The CDR3 DNA reads TGCAGTGCTAGATTCAGGCTACTCGATCAGCCCCAGCATTTT. This translates into CSARFRLLDQPQHF.

This clonotype is medium-sized within its sample. This chain connects TRBV5-6 to TRBJ1-6; weak D call: TRBD1 (5 bases). V was cut by 4 bases and J by 7 bases, with 15 bases left in between. Germline CDR1 is SGHDT and CDR2 is YYEEEE. The CDR3 loop spans 15 amino acids. CDR3 residues: CASSLPDSTNSPLHF. In DNA form, the CDR3 reads TGTGCCAGCAGCCTTCCCGACAGTACAAATTCACCCCTCCACTTT.

This clonotype is large in the sample. This rearrangement joins TRBV6-2 or TRBV6-3 to TRBJ1-6; D not certain. Germline CDR1 MNHEY, CDR2 SVGEGT. The CDR3 contains 14 residues. V was cut by 6 bases and J by 10 bases, with 16 bases left in between. Here the CDR3 DNA reads TGTGCCAGCAGCCCGGACGGGTCTTTCTCACCCCTCCACTTT. It translates to CASSPDGSFSPLHF.

As concerns this clonotype: This likely reflects a read error, since a far larger clone is one base away. In DNA form, the CDR3 reads TGTGCCTGCAGTTACGCTGGAAACACCATATATTTT. Translating gives CACSYAGNTIYF. The chain carries TRBV6-5 and TRBJ1-3; D gene uncertain. CDR3 length equals 12 residues. Germline loops: CDR1 MNHEY, CDR2 SVGAGI.

This chain links TRBV11-3 with TRBJ2-1; perhaps TRBD1 as D (7 bases). Germline V gives CDR1 SGHNT, CDR2 YENEEA. This CDR3 has 14 amino acids. Trimming pared 3 bases from V and 4 bases from J, leaving 10 bases between. The DNA for the CDR3 is TGTGCCAGCAGCTTCAGGGGGGCTTACAATGAGCAGTTCTTC. It encodes CASSFRGAYNEQFF.